Listed below are T cell receptor beta chains from one sample, sequenced in a study of blood T cell repertoires in COVID-19. The method was immunoSEQ multiplex PCR; TCRdb's version includes in-frame clones alone and lacks a portion of them. The profile shows just over 300,000 clones, 80% to 90% of them singletons. Sequenced: PBMCs or T cells enriched from blood (not recorded which). The receptors come from a man aged 30 to 39 who had recovered from COVID-19. Each CDR3 is given with its conserved first and last residue. D genes are given only for firm matches. Where a row states a size, it is once, few, many or the class of an expanded clone; other rows omit it.

cdr3_nt,cdr3_aa,d_call,v_call,clone_size,j_call
TGTGCCAGCAGCTCTACCTTAAGCGACAGGGGGTTCTACGAGCAGTACTTC,CASSSTLSDRGFYEQYF,TRBD1,TRBV7-6,.,TRBJ2-7
TGCAGCGTGGGGGAACAGGGGTGGAACACTGAAGCTTTCTTT,CSVGEQGWNTEAFF,TRBD1,TRBV29-1,.,TRBJ1-1
TGTGCCAGCAGCCAAGATATAAGGGGGCTAGGCTACACCTTC,CASSQDIRGLGYTF,TRBD1,TRBV3-1/TRBV3-2,.,TRBJ1-2
TGTGCCAGTACCGAAGGGACAGGGGTGTTATCGGGCTACACCTTC,CASTEGTGVLSGYTF,TRBD1,TRBV19,.,TRBJ1-2
TGTGCCAGCTCACCAAATTCCTTCTCTCTTAATGAGCAGTTCTTC,CASSPNSFSLNEQFF,.,TRBV18,.,TRBJ2-1
TGTGCCAGCAGTTACGTGAGAGACACTGAAGCTTTCTTT,CASSYVRDTEAFF,.,TRBV6-5,once,TRBJ1-1
TGTGCCAGCAGCTTTTCCGGGGTGGCTTTCTTT,CASSFSGVAFF,.,TRBV13,.,TRBJ1-1
TGTGCCAGCAGCTTAGAGGGACTTATGAACACTGAAGCTTTCTTT,CASSLEGLMNTEAFF,.,TRBV5-8,.,TRBJ1-1
TGCAGCGTCGACCGGGACAGGGTAGTGGATGAGCAGTTCTTC,CSVDRDRVVDEQFF,TRBD1,TRBV29-1,.,TRBJ2-1
TGCGCCAGCAGTTCCGGGACAGGCTTCCAAGAGACCCAGTACTTC,CASSSGTGFQETQYF,TRBD1,TRBV5-1,.,TRBJ2-5
TGTGCCAGCAGCTCCGTACTAGCGGGGCTAAGCACAGATACGCAGTATTTT,CASSSVLAGLSTDTQYF,TRBD2,TRBV5-4,.,TRBJ2-3
TGTGCCAGCAGCTTAAAAAGGGGGGACAGCGAATATGGCTACACCTTC,CASSLKRGDSEYGYTF,TRBD1,TRBV5-4,.,TRBJ1-2
TGTGCCAGCAGCCAGGGGAATCCTAGCACAGATACGCAGTATTTT,CASSQGNPSTDTQYF,.,TRBV9,.,TRBJ2-3
TGTGCCAGCAGCGCAACGACAGTTATCTATGGCTACACCTTC,CASSATTVIYGYTF,.,TRBV5-4,.,TRBJ1-2
TGTGCCAGCAGCTCCGAACAAACTACCTACGAGCAGTACTTC,CASSSEQTTYEQYF,.,TRBV7-8,.,TRBJ2-7
TGTGCCCCAAAAAAAAACAGGGATAATTCACCCCTCCACTTT,CAPKKNRDNSPLHF,.,TRBV6-9,.,TRBJ1-6